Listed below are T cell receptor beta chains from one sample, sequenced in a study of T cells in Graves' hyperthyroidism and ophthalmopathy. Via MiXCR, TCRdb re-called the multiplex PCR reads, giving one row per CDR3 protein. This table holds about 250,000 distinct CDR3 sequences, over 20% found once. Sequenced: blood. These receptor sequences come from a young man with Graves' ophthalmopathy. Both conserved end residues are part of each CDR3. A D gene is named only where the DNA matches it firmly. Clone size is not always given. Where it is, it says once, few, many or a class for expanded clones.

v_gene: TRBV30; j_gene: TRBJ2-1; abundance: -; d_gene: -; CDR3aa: CAWSGNNEQFF; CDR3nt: TGTGCCTGGAGTGGGAACAATGAGCAGTTCTTC
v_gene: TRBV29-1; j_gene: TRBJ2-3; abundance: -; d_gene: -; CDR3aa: CSVKTDTQYF; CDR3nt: TGCAGCGTCAAGACAGATACGCAGTATTTT
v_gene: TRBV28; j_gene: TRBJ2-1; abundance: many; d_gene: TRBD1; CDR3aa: CASTWNRGRLEQFF; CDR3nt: TGTGCCAGCACCTGGAATAGGGGGCGGCTTGAGCAGTTCTTC
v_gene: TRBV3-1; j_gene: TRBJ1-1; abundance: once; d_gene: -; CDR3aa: CASSQHGNTEAFF; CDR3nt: TGTGCCAGCAGTCAACATGGGAACACTGAAGCTTTCTTT
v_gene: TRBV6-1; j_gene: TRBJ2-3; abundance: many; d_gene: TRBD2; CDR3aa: CASSIAGGRTDTQYF; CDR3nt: TGTGCCAGCAGTATAGCGGGAGGGCGCACAGATACGCAGTATTTT
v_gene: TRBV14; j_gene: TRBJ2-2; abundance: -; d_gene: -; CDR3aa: CASSFDSNPTGELFF; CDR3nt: TGTGCCAGCAGCTTCGACTCCAACCCCACCGGGGAGCTGTTTTTT
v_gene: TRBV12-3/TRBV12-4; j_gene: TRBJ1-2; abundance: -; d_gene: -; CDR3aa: CASSYEGVDYCYTF; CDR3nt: TGTGCCAGCAGTTATGAGGGGGTAGACTATTGCTACACCTTC
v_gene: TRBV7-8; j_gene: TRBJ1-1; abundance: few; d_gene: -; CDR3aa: CASSFWLGDMNTEAFF; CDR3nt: TGTGCCAGCAGCTTTTGGTTGGGAGATATGAACACTGAAGCTTTCTTT
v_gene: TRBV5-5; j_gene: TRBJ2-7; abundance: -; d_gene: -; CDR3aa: CASSLFPGTSTYEQYF; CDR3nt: TGTGCCAGCAGCTTATTCCCCGGGACGTCCACCTACGAGCAGTACTTC
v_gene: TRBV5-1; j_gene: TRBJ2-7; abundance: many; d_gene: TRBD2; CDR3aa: CASSRSERGTYEQYF; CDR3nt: TGCGCCAGCAGCCGTTCTGAGCGGGGAACCTACGAGCAGTACTTC
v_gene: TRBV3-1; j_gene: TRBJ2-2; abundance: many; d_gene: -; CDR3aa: CASSQVAETGELFF; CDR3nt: TGTGCCAGCAGCCAAGTTGCGGAGACCGGGGAGCTGTTTTTT
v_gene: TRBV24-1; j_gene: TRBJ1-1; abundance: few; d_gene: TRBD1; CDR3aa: CATSVGTGGVAFF; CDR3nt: TGTGCCACCAGTGTGGGGACAGGAGGTGTAGCTTTCTTT
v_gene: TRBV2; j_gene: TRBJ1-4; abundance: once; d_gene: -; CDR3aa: CASGTRTPPELFF; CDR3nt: TGTGCCAGCGGGACAAGAACCCCTCCGGAACTGTTTTTT
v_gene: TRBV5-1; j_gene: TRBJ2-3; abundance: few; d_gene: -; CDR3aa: CASSLGVNWQHDTQYF; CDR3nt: TGCGCCAGCAGCCTGGGGGTGAATTGGCAGCACGATACGCAGTATTTT
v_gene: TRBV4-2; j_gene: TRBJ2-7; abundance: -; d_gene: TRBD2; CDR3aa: CASSQGVGSRGGEQYF; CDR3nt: TGTGCCAGCAGCCAAGGCGTCGGGAGCCGGGGAGGGGAGCAGTACTTC
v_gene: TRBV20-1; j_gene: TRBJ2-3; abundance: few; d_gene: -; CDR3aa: CSARVFRDTTDTQYF; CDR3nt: TGCAGTGCTAGAGTTTTCCGAGACACCACAGATACGCAGTATTTT
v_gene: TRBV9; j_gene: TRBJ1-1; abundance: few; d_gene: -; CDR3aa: CASSYSFAVNTEAFF; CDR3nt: TGTGCCAGCAGTTACTCGTTTGCTGTGAACACTGAAGCTTTCTTT
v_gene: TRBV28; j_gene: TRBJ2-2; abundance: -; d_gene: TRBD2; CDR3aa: CASSAHGGGLGTGELFF; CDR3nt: TGTGCCAGCAGTGCACACGGGGGGGGGCTGGGCACCGGGGAGCTGTTTTTT
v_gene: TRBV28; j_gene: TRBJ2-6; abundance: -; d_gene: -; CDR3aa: CASSLGGRSGANVLTF; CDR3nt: TGTGCCAGCAGTTTAGGGGGACGCTCTGGGGCCAACGTCCTGACTTTC
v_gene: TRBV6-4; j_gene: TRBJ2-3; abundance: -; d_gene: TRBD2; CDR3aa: CASSPLAGGLTDTQYF; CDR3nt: TGTGCCAGCAGTCCTCTAGCGGGAGGGCTCACAGATACGCAGTATTTT
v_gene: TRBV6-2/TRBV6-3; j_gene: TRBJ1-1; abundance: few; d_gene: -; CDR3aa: CASSIGLSTEAFF; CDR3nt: TGTGCCAGCAGTATAGGGCTCAGCACTGAAGCTTTCTTT
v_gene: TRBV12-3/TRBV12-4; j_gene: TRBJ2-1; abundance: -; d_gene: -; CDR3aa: CASSFPGAANEQFF; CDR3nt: TGTGCCAGCAGTTTTCCAGGGGCGGCCAATGAGCAGTTCTTC
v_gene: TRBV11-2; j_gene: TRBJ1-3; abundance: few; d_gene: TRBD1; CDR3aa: CASSTGQGNTIYF; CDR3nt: TGTGCCAGCAGCACGGGACAGGGAAACACCATATATTTT
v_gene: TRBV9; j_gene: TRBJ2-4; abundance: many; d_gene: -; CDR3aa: CASSVGGQNIQYF; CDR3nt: TGTGCCAGCAGCGTAGGAGGACAGAACATTCAGTACTTC
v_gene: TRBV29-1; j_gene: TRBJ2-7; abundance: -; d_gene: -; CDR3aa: CSAGTTYEQYF; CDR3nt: TGCAGCGCTGGGACAACCTACGAGCAGTACTTC
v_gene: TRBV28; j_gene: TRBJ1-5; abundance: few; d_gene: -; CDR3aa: CASSRRNNQPQHF; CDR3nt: TGTGCCAGCAGTCGCAGGAACAATCAGCCCCAGCATTTT
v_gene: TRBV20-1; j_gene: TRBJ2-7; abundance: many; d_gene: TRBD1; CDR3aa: CSARVQGGSYEQYF; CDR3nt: TGCAGTGCTAGAGTACAGGGGGGCTCCTACGAGCAGTACTTC
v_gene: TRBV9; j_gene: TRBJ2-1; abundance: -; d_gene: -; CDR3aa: CASSAVQFRAEQFF; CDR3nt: TGTGCCAGCAGCGCGGTACAATTCCGGGCCGAGCAGTTCTTC
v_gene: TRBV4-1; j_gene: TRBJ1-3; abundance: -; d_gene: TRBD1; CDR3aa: CASSPNDGQGVFNSGNTIYF; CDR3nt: TGCGCCAGCAGCCCTAACGATGGACAGGGGGTATTTAACTCTGGAAACACCATATATTTT
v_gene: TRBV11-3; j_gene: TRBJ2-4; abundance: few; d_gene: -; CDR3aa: CASSPTSLGAKNIQYF; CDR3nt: TGTGCCAGCAGCCCGACTAGTTTGGGGGCAAAAAACATTCAGTACTTC
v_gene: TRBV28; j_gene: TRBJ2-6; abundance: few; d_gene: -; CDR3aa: CASTSTGISGTNVLTF; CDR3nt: TGTGCCAGCACCTCTACAGGGATCTCTGGGACCAACGTCCTGACTTTC